The rows below give T cell receptor beta chains drawn from one sample of a study of blood T cells in healthy people across ages. MiXCR, applied by TCRdb to the 5' RACE reads, yields one record per CDR3 protein. The table shows around 500,000 distinct CDR3 sequences, with 40% to 50% occurring only once. Sequenced input: blood. Every receptor here comes from an elderly man in good health. CDR3s include the opening cysteine and the closing phenylalanine or tryptophan. Each record gives: clone size, J gene, D gene, V gene, CDR3 protein, CDR3 DNA. The D gene is left open where the match is weak. Size is omitted from some rows. Given values are once, few, many or a class for expanded clones.

few	TRBJ1-1	TRBD1	TRBV20-1	CSASNMQGVGTEAFF	TGCAGTGCTAGCAATATGCAGGGGGTCGGCACTGAAGCTTTCTTT
few	TRBJ2-1	TRBD1	TRBV5-1	CASSFRTGTGGYNEQFF	TGCGCCAGCAGCTTCCGGACCGGGACAGGGGGGTACAATGAGCAGTTCTTC
NA	TRBJ2-7	NA	TRBV18	CASSPVRSSEQYF	TGTGCCAGCTCACCTGTGCGGTCGAGCGAGCAGTACTTC
many	TRBJ1-1	TRBD1	TRBV6-5	CASTLGQVGTEAFF	TGTGCCAGCACCCTTGGACAGGTTGGCACTGAAGCTTTCTTT
NA	TRBJ2-1	TRBD2	TRBV5-1	CASSRVAGGSSSYNEQFF	TGCGCCAGCAGCCGGGTGGCGGGAGGATCCAGCTCCTACAATGAGCAGTTCTTC
NA	TRBJ2-5	TRBD2	TRBV12-3/TRBV12-4	CASSPNLAGGGETQYF	TGTGCCAGCAGTCCCAACTTAGCGGGAGGGGGGGAGACCCAGTACTTC
NA	TRBJ2-3	TRBD1	TRBV3-1	CASSPGTGTADTQYF	TGTGCCAGCAGCCCCGGGACAGGGACGGCAGATACGCAGTATTTT
NA	TRBJ2-4	TRBD1	TRBV9	CASSPLGQGASEQYF	TGTGCCAGCAGCCCCCTAGGACAGGGGGCGTCGGAGCAGTACTTC
NA	TRBJ2-1	TRBD2	TRBV6-5	CASSYSSGRSNEQFF	TGTGCCAGCAGTTACTCTAGCGGGAGGTCCAATGAGCAGTTCTTC
NA	TRBJ2-1	TRBD2	TRBV6-2/TRBV6-3	CAGSYGSGGPYNEQFF	TGTGCCGGCAGTTATGGTAGCGGGGGGCCCTACAATGAGCAGTTCTTC
NA	TRBJ1-2	NA	TRBV2	CASSGPGKGVGYTF	TGTGCCAGCAGCGGCCCTGGTAAGGGGGTCGGCTACACCTTC
NA	TRBJ2-1	NA	TRBV30	CAWVVSGGAKGEQFF	TGTGCCTGGGTTGTTTCGGGGGGCGCAAAGGGTGAGCAGTTCTTC
NA	TRBJ2-1	TRBD1	TRBV11-3	CASSLSGTGPYNEQFF	TGTGCCAGCAGCTTGTCCGGGACAGGGCCCTACAATGAGCAGTTCTTC
NA	TRBJ2-6	TRBD1	TRBV7-2	CASSLEGQGATGANVLTF	TGTGCCAGCAGCTTAGAAGGACAGGGGGCTACTGGGGCCAACGTCCTGACTTTC
NA	TRBJ2-7	NA	TRBV3-1	CASSQGLTISYEQYF	TGTGCCAGCAGCCAAGGACTAACGATCTCCTACGAGCAGTACTTC
few	TRBJ2-3	TRBD1	TRBV10-3	CAISEIGGAGDTQYF	TGTGCCATCAGTGAGATAGGGGGCGCAGGAGATACGCAGTATTTT
few	TRBJ1-3	TRBD1	TRBV6-5	CASSYGGQINGNTIYF	TGTGCCAGCAGTTACGGGGGACAGATCAATGGAAACACCATATATTTT
once	TRBJ1-2	TRBD1	TRBV12-3/TRBV12-4	CASSRTRDSYGYTF	TGTGCCAGCAGTCGTACCCGGGACAGTTATGGCTACACCTTC
NA	TRBJ2-6	NA	TRBV7-2	CASRPTGHPGANVLTF	TGTGCCAGCAGGCCTACAGGGCATCCCGGGGCCAACGTCCTGACTTTC
NA	TRBJ1-2	NA	TRBV9	CASSVGQGVVGGYTF	TGTGCCAGCAGCGTAGGGCAGGGTGTAGTCGGTGGCTACACCTTC
NA	TRBJ2-1	TRBD2	TRBV10-3	CAISSSGSSNEQFF	TGTGCCATCAGTTCTAGCGGGTCGAGCAATGAGCAGTTCTTC
few	TRBJ2-1	TRBD2	TRBV3-1	CASSLQGTSGPYNEQFF	TGTGCCAGCAGCTTACAGGGGACTAGCGGGCCTTACAATGAGCAGTTCTTC
NA	TRBJ2-3	NA	TRBV5-1	CASSLEGLFDTQYF	TGCGCCAGCAGCTTGGAGGGACTCTTTGATACGCAGTATTTT
many	TRBJ2-1	NA	TRBV7-9	CASSLGPITGSRQFF	TGTGCCAGCAGCTTAGGTCCGATAACAGGGTCCAGGCAGTTCTTC
few	TRBJ2-7	TRBD1	TRBV24-1	CATSRTGGWDEQYF	TGTGCCACCAGCCGGACAGGGGGTTGGGACGAGCAGTACTTC
NA	TRBJ1-4	TRBD1	TRBV7-2	CASGQQGGSEKLFF	TGTGCCAGCGGACAACAGGGGGGTAGTGAAAAACTGTTTTTT
NA	TRBJ1-5	TRBD1	TRBV6-6	CASSGGQNQPQHF	TGTGCCAGCAGCGGGGGACAGAATCAGCCCCAGCATTTT
NA	TRBJ1-1	NA	TRBV12-3/TRBV12-4	CASSLQGPGTEAFF	TGTGCCAGCAGTTTACAGGGGCCCGGCACTGAAGCTTTCTTT
many	TRBJ2-5	NA	TRBV6-5	CASSPTKETQYF	TGTGCCAGCAGTCCGACTAAAGAGACCCAGTACTTC
NA	TRBJ1-1	NA	TRBV7-2	CASSSGGANTEAFF	TGTGCCAGCAGCTCCGGGGGAGCGAACACTGAAGCTTTCTTT
NA	TRBJ2-1	TRBD1	TRBV4-1	CASSQVGDRAVDEQFF	TGCGCCAGCAGCCAAGTAGGAGACAGGGCCGTCGATGAGCAGTTCTTC
NA	TRBJ2-7	NA	TRBV28	CASNLSAGSPYEQYF	TGTGCCAGCAATCTGAGTGCCGGGAGCCCCTACGAGCAGTACTTC
NA	TRBJ2-1	NA	TRBV9	CASNRASGYNEQFF	TGTGCCAGTAACAGGGCTTCGGGCTACAATGAGCAGTTCTTC
NA	TRBJ1-4	NA	TRBV4-3	CASSQELRDGLFF	TGCGCCAGCAGCCAAGAGCTCCGGGACGGACTGTTTTTT
NA	TRBJ1-6	NA	TRBV20-1	CSARDGGPASPLHF	TGCAGTGCTAGAGACGGAGGACCAGCTTCACCCCTCCACTTT
NA	TRBJ2-1	NA	TRBV20-1	CSARDGEVYSEQFF	TGCAGTGCTAGAGATGGGGAGGTGTACAGTGAGCAGTTCTTC
few	TRBJ2-7	NA	TRBV5-1	CASSLDPGMSYEQYF	TGCGCCAGCAGCTTGGACCCGGGTATGTCCTACGAGCAGTACTTC
NA	TRBJ1-6	TRBD1	TRBV5-1	CASSLGGQGESPLHF	TGCGCCAGCAGCTTGGGTGGACAGGGTGAGTCACCCCTCCACTTT
few	TRBJ1-2	TRBD1	TRBV20-1	CSAGQGRFSYGYTF	TGCAGTGCTGGACAGGGGAGGTTTAGCTATGGCTACACCTTC
NA	TRBJ2-7	NA	TRBV4-3	CASSHGRSPNYEQYF	TGCGCCAGCAGCCACGGGCGTTCCCCAAACTACGAGCAGTACTTC